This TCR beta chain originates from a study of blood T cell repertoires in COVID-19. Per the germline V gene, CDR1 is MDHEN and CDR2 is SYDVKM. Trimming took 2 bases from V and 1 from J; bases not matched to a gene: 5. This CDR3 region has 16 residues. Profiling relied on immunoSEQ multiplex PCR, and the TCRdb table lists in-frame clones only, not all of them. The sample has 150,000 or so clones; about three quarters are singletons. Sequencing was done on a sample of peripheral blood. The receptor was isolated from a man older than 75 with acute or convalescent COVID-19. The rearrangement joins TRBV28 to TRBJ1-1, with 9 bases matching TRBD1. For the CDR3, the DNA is TGTGCCAGCAGTTTAAACCCGGGACAGGGGAACACTGAAGCTTTCTTT. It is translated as CASSLNPGQGNTEAFF.